The rows below give T cell receptor beta chains drawn from one sample of a study of shared clonotypes between healthy human individuals. Produced via immunoSEQ multiplex PCR; TCRdb's table is partial and in-frame only. The profile shows some 740,000 clones, roughly 92% of them singletons. The sequenced material came from naive CD8+ T cells sorted from blood. All receptors come from a man under 40 in good health. Both conserved end residues are part of each CDR3. The order of the fields is CDR3 DNA, CDR3 protein, V gene, J gene, D gene, clone size. A D gene is named only where the DNA matches it firmly. A clone size is listed for some rows: how often the clone was seen (once, few, many), or a class if it is expanded.

TGTGCCAGCAGCCCCCCGGGGACAGGGCGCAGCTACACCTTC	CASSPPGTGRSYTF	TRBV28	TRBJ1-2	TRBD1	-
TGTGCCAGCATTGGGGGACAGATGAACACTGAAGCTTTCTTT	CASIGGQMNTEAFF	TRBV27	TRBJ1-1	TRBD1	-
TGTGCCAGCAGCTCCGGGACAGATGGCACAGATACGCAGTATTTT	CASSSGTDGTDTQYF	TRBV7-6	TRBJ2-3	TRBD1	-
TGTGCCAGCAGAGCTCCCAGGGACACCGGGGAGCTGTTTTTT	CASRAPRDTGELFF	TRBV28	TRBJ2-2	-	once
TGCGCCAGCAGCCAAGATATCTGGGGGGGCGAACAGCCCCAGCATTTT	CASSQDIWGGEQPQHF	TRBV4-1	TRBJ1-5	-	-
TGTGCCAGCAGTTACTCGGGGACTGGGAATGAGCAGTTCTTC	CASSYSGTGNEQFF	TRBV6-5	TRBJ2-1	-	-
TGTGCCAGCAGCTGGGGGGACCCCAATCAGCCCCAGCATTTT	CASSWGDPNQPQHF	TRBV5-8	TRBJ1-5	-	-
TGCAGCGTTGAGGGGTCCCCAGGGGGATACTACAATGAGCAGTTCTTC	CSVEGSPGGYYNEQFF	TRBV29-1	TRBJ2-1	TRBD1	-
TGCGCCAGCAGCTATCAAACAGGGTTTAATGAAAAACTGTTTTTT	CASSYQTGFNEKLFF	TRBV5-1	TRBJ1-4	-	-
TGTGCCAGCAGCCCAGAGGTGACCCAGTACTTC	CASSPEVTQYF	TRBV7-9	TRBJ2-5	-	-
TGCGCCAGCAGCCAAGTTGGCGGGGGTAATCAGCCCCAGCATTTT	CASSQVGGGNQPQHF	TRBV4-1	TRBJ1-5	-	-